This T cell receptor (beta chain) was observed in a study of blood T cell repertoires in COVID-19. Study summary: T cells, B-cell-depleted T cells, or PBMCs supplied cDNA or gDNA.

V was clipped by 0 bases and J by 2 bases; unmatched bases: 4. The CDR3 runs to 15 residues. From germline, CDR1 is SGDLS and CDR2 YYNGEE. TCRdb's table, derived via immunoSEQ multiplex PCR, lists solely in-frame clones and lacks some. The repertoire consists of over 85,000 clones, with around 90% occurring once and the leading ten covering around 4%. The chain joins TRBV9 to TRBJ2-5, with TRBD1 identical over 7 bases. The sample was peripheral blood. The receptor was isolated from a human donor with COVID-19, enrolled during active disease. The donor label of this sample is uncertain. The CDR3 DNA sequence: TGTGCCAGCAGCGTAGCTACAGGGGCGCAAGAGACCCAGTACTTC. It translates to CASSVATGAQETQYF.